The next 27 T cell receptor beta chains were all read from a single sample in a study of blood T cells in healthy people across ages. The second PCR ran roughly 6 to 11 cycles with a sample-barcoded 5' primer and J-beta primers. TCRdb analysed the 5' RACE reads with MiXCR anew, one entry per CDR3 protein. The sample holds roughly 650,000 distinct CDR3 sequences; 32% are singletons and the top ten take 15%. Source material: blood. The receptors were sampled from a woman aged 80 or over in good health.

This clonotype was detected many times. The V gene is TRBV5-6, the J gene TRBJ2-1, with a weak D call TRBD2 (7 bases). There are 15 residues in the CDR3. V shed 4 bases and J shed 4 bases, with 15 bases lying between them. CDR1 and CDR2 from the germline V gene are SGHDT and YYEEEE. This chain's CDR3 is CASSGRAGAYNEQFF. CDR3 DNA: TGTGCCAGCAGCGGGAGGGCGGGGGCGTACAATGAGCAGTTCTTC.

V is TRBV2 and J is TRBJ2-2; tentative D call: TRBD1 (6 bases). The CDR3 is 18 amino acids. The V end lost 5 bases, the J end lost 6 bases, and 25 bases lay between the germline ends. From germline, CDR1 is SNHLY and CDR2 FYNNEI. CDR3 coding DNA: TGTGCCAGCAGTCGACGGGACACTAGGTTGGGCACCCCCGGGGAGCTGTTTTTT. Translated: CASSRRDTRLGTPGELFF.

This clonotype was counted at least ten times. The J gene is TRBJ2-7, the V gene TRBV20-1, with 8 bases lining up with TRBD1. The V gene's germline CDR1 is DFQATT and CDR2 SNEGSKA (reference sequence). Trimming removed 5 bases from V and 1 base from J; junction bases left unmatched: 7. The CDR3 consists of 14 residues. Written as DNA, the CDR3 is TGCAGTGCTGGACAGGGATTTGGGTCCTACGAGCAGTACTTC. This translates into CSAGQGFGSYEQYF.

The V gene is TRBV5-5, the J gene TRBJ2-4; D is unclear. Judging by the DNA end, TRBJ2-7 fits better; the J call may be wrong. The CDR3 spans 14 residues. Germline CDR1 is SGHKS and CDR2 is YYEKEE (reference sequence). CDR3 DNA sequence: TGTGCCAGCAGCTCCCCCCTACAGTACTACGAGCAGTACTTC. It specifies CASSSPLQYYEQYF.

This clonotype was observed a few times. Here the CDR3 reads CASSHGSSNQPQHF. The CDR3 nucleotides read TGTGCCAGCAGCCACGGCAGTAGCAATCAGCCCCAGCATTTT. The V gene is TRBV7-9, the J gene TRBJ1-5; D uncertain. The V and J ends lost 5 bases and 0 bases respectively, with 8 bases between them. The CDR3 contains 14 residues. Germline V lookup: CDR1 SEHNR, CDR2 FQNEAQ (reference sequence).

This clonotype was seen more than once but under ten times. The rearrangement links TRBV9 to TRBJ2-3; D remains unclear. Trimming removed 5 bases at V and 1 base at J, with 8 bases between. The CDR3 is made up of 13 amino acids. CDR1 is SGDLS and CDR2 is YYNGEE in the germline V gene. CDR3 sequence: CASRQGGTDTQYF. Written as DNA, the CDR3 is TGTGCCAGCAGGCAAGGCGGCACAGATACGCAGTATTTT.

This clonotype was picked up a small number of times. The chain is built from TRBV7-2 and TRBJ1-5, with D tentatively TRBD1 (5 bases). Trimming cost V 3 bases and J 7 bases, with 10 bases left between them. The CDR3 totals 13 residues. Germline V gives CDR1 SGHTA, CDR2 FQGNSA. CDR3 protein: CASSFARAQPQHF. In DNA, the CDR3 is TGTGCCAGCAGCTTTGCCAGGGCCCAGCCCCAGCATTTT.

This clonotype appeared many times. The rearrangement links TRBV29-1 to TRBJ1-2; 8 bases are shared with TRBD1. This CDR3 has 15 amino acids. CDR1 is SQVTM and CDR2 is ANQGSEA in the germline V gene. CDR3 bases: TGCGGGGGATTTACCGGGACAGGTGCTAACTATGGCTACACCTTC. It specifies CGGFTGTGANYGYTF.

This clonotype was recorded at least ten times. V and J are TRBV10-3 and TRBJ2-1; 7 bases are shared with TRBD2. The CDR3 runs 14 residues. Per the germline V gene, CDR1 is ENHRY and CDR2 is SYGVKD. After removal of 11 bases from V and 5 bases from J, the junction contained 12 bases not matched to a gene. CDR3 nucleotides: TGTGCCGTGTCCAGCGGGGTACGCCACAATGAGCAGTTCTTC. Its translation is CAVSSGVRHNEQFF.

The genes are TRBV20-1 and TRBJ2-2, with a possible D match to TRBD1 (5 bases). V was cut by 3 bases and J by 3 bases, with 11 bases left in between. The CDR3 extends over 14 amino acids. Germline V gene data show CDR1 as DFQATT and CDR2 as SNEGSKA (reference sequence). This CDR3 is CSASKGVDTGELFF. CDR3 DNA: TGCAGTGCTAGCAAAGGGGTCGACACCGGGGAGCTGTTTTTT.

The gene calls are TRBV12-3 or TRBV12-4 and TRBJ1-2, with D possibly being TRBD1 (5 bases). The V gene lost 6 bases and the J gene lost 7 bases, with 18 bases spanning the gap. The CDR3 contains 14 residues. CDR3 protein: CASSSRQGSGGYTF. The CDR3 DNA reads TGTGCCAGCAGCTCCCGGCAGGGTAGTGGTGGCTACACCTTC.

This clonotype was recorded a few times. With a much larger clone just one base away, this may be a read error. The CDR3 is CASSRDYHNEQYF. CDR3 DNA: TGTGCCAGCAGCCGGGACTACCACAATGAGCAGTACTTC. This chain uses TRBV6-6 with TRBJ2-5; 7 nucleotides match TRBD2. The V segment lost 6 bases and the J segment 11 bases; nucleotides outside the gene matches: 12. Germline V CDR1 and CDR2: MNHNY, SVGAGI (reference sequence). The CDR3 totals 13 residues.

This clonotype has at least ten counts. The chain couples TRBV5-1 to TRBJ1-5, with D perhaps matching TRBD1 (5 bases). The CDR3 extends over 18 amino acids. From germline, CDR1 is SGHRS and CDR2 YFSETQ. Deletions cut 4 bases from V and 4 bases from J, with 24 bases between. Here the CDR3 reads CASSQHALGTAENQPQHF. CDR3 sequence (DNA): TGCGCCAGCAGCCAACACGCCCTCGGGACGGCAGAAAATCAGCCCCAGCATTTT. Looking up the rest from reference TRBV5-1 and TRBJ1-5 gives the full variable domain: KAGVTQTPRYLIKTRGQQVTLSCSPISGHRSVSWYQQTPGQGLQFLFEYFSETQRNKGNFPGRFSGRQFSNSRSEMNVSTLELGDSALYLCASSQHALGTAENQPQHFGDGTRLSIL.

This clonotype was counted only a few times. As DNA, the CDR3 is TGTGCCAGCAGCTCGAAAGGGCATGGGGGACAGGGGCAAGAGACCCAGTACTTC. Protein product: CASSSKGHGGQGQETQYF. The gene calls are TRBV5-6 and TRBJ2-5; 10 bases map to TRBD1. With 3 bases clipped from V and 2 bases from J, the junction kept 13 bases outside the gene matches. Germline V gives CDR1 SGHDT, CDR2 YYEEEE. The CDR3 sequence is 18 residues long.

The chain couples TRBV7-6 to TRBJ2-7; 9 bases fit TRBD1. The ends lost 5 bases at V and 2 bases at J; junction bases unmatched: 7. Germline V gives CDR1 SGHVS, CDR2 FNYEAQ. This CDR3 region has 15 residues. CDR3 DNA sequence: TGTGCCAGCAGCCCGCGGGGGACAGGGACCTACGAGCAGTACTTC. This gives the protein CASSPRGTGTYEQYF.

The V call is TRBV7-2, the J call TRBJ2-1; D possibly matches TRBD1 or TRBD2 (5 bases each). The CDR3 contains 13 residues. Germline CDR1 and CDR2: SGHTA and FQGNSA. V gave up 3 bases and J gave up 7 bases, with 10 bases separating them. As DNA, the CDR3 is TGTGCCAGCAGCTTCAAAGGGACGAATGAGCAGTTCTTC. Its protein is CASSFKGTNEQFF.

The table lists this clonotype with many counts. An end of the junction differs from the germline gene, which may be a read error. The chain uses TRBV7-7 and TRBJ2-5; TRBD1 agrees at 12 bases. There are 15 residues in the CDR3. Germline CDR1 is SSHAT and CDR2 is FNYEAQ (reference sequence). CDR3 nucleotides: TGTGCTAGCAGGCCCGGGACAGGGGGCCTCGAGACCCAGTACTTC. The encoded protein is CASRPGTGGLETQYF.

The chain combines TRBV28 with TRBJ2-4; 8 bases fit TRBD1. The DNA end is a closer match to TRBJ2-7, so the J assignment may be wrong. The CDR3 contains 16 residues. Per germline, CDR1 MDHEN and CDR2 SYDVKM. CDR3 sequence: CASTTPVGQGSNEQYF. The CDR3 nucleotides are TGTGCCAGCACTACGCCGGTTGGACAGGGTAGCAACGAGCAGTACTTC.

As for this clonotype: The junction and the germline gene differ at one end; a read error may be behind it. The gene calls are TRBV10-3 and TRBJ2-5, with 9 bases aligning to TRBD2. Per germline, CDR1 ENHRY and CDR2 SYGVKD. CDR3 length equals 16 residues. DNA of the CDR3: TGTGCCAGCAGTGAAGGGGCTAGCGGGGTCTGGGAGACCCAGTACTTC. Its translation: CASSEGASGVWETQYF.

CDR3 protein: CASSLDSGQGNGYTF. CDR3 DNA sequence: TGCGCCAGCAGCTTGGACTCAGGACAGGGCAATGGCTACACCTTC. The chain recombines TRBV5-1 with TRBJ1-2, with 8 nucleotides matching TRBD1. J was trimmed by 6 bases and V by 0 bases; bases with no gene match: 7. This CDR3 has 15 amino acids. Germline V CDR1 and CDR2: SGHRS, YFSETQ.

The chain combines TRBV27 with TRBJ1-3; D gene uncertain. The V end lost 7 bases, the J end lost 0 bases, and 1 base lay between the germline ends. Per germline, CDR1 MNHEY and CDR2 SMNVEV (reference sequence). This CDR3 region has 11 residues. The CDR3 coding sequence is TGTGCCAGCATCTCTGGAAACACCATATATTTT. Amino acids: CASISGNTIYF.

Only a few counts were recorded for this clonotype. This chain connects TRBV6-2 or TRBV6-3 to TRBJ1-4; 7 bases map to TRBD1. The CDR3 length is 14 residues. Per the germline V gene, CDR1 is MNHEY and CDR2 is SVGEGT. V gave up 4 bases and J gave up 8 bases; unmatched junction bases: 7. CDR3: CASSSPYRGEKLFF. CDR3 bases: TGTGCCAGCAGTTCCCCTTACAGGGGCGAAAAACTGTTTTTT.

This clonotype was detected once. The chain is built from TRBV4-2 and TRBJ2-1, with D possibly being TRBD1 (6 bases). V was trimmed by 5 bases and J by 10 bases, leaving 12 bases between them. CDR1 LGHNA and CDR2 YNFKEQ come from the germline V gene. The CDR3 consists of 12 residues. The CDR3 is CASSETRGEQFF. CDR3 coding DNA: TGTGCCAGCAGCGAAACTAGGGGGGAGCAGTTCTTC.

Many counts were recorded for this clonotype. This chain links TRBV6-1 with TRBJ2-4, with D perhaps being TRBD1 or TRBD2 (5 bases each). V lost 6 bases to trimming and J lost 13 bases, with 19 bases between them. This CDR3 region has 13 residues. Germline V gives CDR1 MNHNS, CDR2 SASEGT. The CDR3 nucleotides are TGTGCCAGCAGAGGGCTTCGAGGGGAAGAGCAGTACTTC. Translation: CASRGLRGEEQYF.

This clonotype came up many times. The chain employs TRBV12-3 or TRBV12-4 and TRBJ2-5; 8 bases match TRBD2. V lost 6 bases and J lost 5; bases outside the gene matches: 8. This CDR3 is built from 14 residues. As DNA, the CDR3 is TGTGCCAGCAGCCTCGGGGGGGCCTGGGAGACCCAGTACTTC. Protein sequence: CASSLGGAWETQYF.

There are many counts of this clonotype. CDR3 in amino acids: CASSPTPTLIGNEQFF. CDR3 sequence (DNA): TGTGCCAGCTCTCCCACCCCCACTCTGATAGGAAATGAGCAGTTCTTC. The chain uses TRBV18 and TRBJ2-1; D remains unclear. Germline CDR1 is KGHSH and CDR2 is LQKENI. The CDR3 sequence is 16 residues long. V lost 6 bases and J 7 bases, leaving 22 bases between the germline ends. The full variable domain, with the rest looked up from reference TRBV18 and TRBJ2-1, is NAGVMQNPRHLVRRRGQEARLRCSPMKGHSHVYWYRQLPEEGLKFMVYLQKENIIDESGMPKERFSAEFPKEGPSILRIQQVVRGDSAAYFCASSPTPTLIGNEQFFGPGTRLTVL.

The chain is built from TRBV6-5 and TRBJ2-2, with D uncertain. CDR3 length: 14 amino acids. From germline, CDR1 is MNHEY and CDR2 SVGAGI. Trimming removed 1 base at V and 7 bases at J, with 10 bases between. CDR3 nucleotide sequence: TGTGCCAGCAGTTACTGGATCGTCAGCGGGGAGCTGTTTTTT. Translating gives CASSYWIVSGELFF.